This T cell receptor (beta chain) appears in the sequencing data of a study of T cells in Graves' hyperthyroidism and ophthalmopathy. Uncontrolled infection, other autoimmune disease, pregnancy or lactation disqualified patients from enrolment. Germline-derived CDR1 and CDR2 are SGHRS and YFSETQ. Trimming at V came to 2 bases and at J to 1 base, leaving 4 bases not matched to a gene. The CDR3 consists of 15 residues. This clonotype has a count of ten or more. The antigen is not known. Findings and limits, study-wide: Ophthalmopathy was identified by the model a median around 6.9 months ahead of onset.

TCR beta CDR3 sequences were amplified from RNA transcripts. HTBI primers drove first-round RT-PCR of the TCR CDR3. In TCRdb, the multiplex PCR reads were re-called with MiXCR into one record per CDR3 protein. The sample shows hundreds of thousands of distinct CDR3 sequences, over 11% of them seen only once. The V gene is TRBV5-1, the J gene TRBJ1-1; 8 nucleotides align to TRBD1. This sequence was found in a woman aged 25 to 45 with Graves' hyperthyroidism. The sample consisted of blood. The CDR3 DNA follows: TGCGCCAGCAGCTTACTTCAGGGGGCGAACACTGAAGCTTTCTTT. It is translated as CASSLLQGANTEAFF.